The sequence of this T cell receptor (beta chain) was determined in a study of T-cell reconstitution after alpha-beta-depleted transplantation in children. This clonotype has ten or more counts. V was cut by 6 bases and J by 1 base, with 15 bases left in between. Germline-derived CDR1 and CDR2 are KGHDR and SFDVKD. The CDR3 is 17 residues long. Preparation of the TCRbeta library involved a method that used unique molecular identifiers. A single record per CDR3 protein comes from TCRdb applying MiXCR to the PCR reads. The table shows 150,000 to 200,000 distinct CDR3 sequences, with about 6.3% occurring only once.

The chain employs TRBV24-1 and TRBJ2-6; perhaps TRBD2 as D (5 bases). This receptor was taken from a human donor who donated a stem cell graft to a child with Wiskott-Aldrich syndrome. Sequencing was performed on PBMCs from the stem cell graft donor, taken from the stem cell graft. The CDR3 is CATSSPVLDSGANVLTF. In nucleotides, the CDR3 is TGTGCCACCAGTTCCCCAGTACTAGATTCTGGGGCCAACGTCCTGACTTTC.